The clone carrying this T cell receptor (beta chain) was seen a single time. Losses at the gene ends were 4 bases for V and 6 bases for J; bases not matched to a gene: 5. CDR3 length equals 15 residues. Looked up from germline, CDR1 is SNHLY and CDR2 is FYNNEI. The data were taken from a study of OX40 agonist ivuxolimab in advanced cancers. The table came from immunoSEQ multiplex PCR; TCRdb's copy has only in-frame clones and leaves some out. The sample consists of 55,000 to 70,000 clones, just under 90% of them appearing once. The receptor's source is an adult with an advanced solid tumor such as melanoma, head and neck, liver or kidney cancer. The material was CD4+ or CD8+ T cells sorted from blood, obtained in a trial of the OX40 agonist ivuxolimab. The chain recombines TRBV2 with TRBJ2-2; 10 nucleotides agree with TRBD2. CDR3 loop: CASSVSSGSPGELFF. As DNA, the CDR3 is TGTGCCAGCAGTGTTTCTAGCGGGAGTCCCGGGGAGCTGTTTTTT.